Listed here are 5 T cell receptor beta chains from one sample, sequenced in a study of T cells in Graves' hyperthyroidism and ophthalmopathy. The CDR3 regions of TCR beta were amplified from RNA transcripts. The study used the HTBI primer set for a first-round RT-PCR of the TCR CDR3. TCRdb called the multiplex PCR reads again in MiXCR, with one record for every CDR3 protein. The sample has hundreds of thousands of distinct CDR3 sequences, more than 11% seen once; the top ten hold 5% to 7%. Sequenced input: blood. The receptors were gathered from a woman in her thirties with Graves' hyperthyroidism that later progressed to Graves' ophthalmopathy.

This clonotype was picked up one time. This chain joins TRBV19 and TRBJ2-7; a possible D gene is TRBD2 (5 bases). The CDR3 is 11 residues long. V dropped 7 bases and J dropped 5 bases, with 9 bases sitting between them. Germline V gives CDR1 LNHDA, CDR2 SQIVND (reference sequence). CDR3 sequence: CASKSGNEQYF. The CDR3 DNA reads TGTGCCAGTAAGTCGGGGAACGAGCAGTACTTC.

This clonotype showed up many times. The chain combines TRBV12-3 or TRBV12-4 with TRBJ2-3; possible D gene TRBD2, 5 bases. V dropped 3 bases and J dropped 2 bases, with 9 bases sitting between them. The length of the CDR3 is 14 residues. Written as DNA, the CDR3 is TGTGCCAGCAGTTTCATGAGGGTCACAGATACGCAGTATTTT. Amino acids: CASSFMRVTDTQYF.

As concerns this clonotype: With a much larger clone just one base away, this may be a read error. This chain connects TRBV7-8 to TRBJ2-1; 12 bases are a match to TRBD2. The DNA end is more similar to TRBJ2-7, so the J call may be wrong. Germline lookup yields CDR1 SGHVS and CDR2 FQNEAQ. The CDR3 spans 19 residues. CDR3 in amino acids: CASSVGTSGLGSSYNEQYF. For the CDR3, the DNA is TGTGCCAGCAGCGTAGGGACTAGCGGGCTGGGTAGCTCCTACAATGAGCAGTACTTC.

This clonotype was seen ten or more times. J is TRBJ1-6 and V is TRBV14; no definite D call. Trimming removed 1 base at V and 8 bases at J, with 9 bases between. This CDR3 contains 14 residues. CDR1 SGHDN and CDR2 FVKESK come from the germline V gene. The CDR3 sequence: CASSQGGPDSPLHF. CDR3 sequence (DNA): TGTGCCAGCAGCCAAGGAGGACCCGATTCACCCCTCCACTTT.

This chain connects TRBV7-9 to TRBJ2-5; 10 positions agree with TRBD2. Unmatched junction bases numbered 12, after V lost 8 bases and J lost 0 bases. Per germline, CDR1 SEHNR and CDR2 FQNEAQ (reference sequence). This CDR3 has 17 amino acids. The CDR3 nucleotides read TGTGCCAGCCATACTAGGGCTCTAGCGGGAGACCAAGAGACCCAGTACTTC. Amino acids: CASHTRALAGDQETQYF.